This is a list of T cell receptor beta chains from one sample in a study of CD8 T cells in Susac syndrome. TCRdb re-called the immunoSEQ multiplex PCR reads with MiXCR, one entry per CDR3 protein. The sample holds fewer than 350,000 distinct CDR3 sequences; approximately 85% are singletons and the top ten take around 0.21%. Sequenced input: CD8+ T cells from PBMCs. These receptors all stem from a human donor with multiple sclerosis. Each CDR3 is given with its conserved first and last residue. D genes are given only for firm matches. Clone size is not always given. Where it is, it says once, few, many or a class for expanded clones.

D gene	J gene	V gene	clone size	CDR3 protein	CDR3 DNA
TRBD1	TRBJ2-7	TRBV7-6	.	CASSLYSAGGEQYF	TGTGCCAGCAGCTTATATAGTGCAGGGGGCGAGCAGTACTTC
TRBD1	TRBJ2-2	TRBV29-1	.	CSVTGVITGELFF	TGCAGCGTTACAGGGGTGATCACCGGGGAGCTGTTTTTT
.	TRBJ1-2	TRBV12-3/TRBV12-4	.	CASSLAGGGYGYTF	TGTGCCAGCAGTTTGGCGGGGGGAGGCTATGGCTACACCTTC
.	TRBJ2-1	TRBV25-1	.	CASGSAYNEQFF	TGTGCCAGCGGCTCGGCCTACAATGAGCAGTTCTTC
.	TRBJ2-1	TRBV29-1	.	CSVEGVGGQPYNEQFF	TGCAGCGTTGAAGGGGTTGGGGGACAACCCTACAATGAGCAGTTCTTC
.	TRBJ1-2	TRBV6-6	.	CASRVKDNNYGYTF	TGTGCCAGCAGGGTAAAAGACAACAACTATGGCTACACCTTC
.	TRBJ1-2	TRBV5-4	.	CASSLLLGNYGYTF	TGTGCCAGCAGCTTGCTTTTGGGGAACTATGGCTACACCTTC
.	TRBJ2-7	TRBV20-1	.	CSASSRLSYEQYF	TGCAGTGCTAGCTCCAGATTATCCTACGAGCAGTACTTC
TRBD2	TRBJ2-3	TRBV2	.	CASRKAGDSDTQYF	TGTGCCAGCAGGAAAGCGGGGGACTCAGATACGCAGTATTTT
TRBD1	TRBJ2-7	TRBV20-1	.	CSARDGQGLSYEQYF	TGCAGTGCTAGGGATGGACAGGGACTCTCCTACGAGCAGTACTTC
TRBD1	TRBJ2-7	TRBV7-8	.	CASSLGRTGDEQYF	TGTGCCAGCAGCTTAGGAAGGACAGGGGACGAGCAGTACTTC
.	TRBJ2-3	TRBV6-2/TRBV6-3	.	CASSPHTDTQYF	TGTGCCAGCAGTCCTCACACAGATACGCAGTATTTT
TRBD2	TRBJ2-1	TRBV28	.	CASSSPRGLAGGPSYNEQFF	TGTGCCAGCAGTTCTCCCCGTGGACTAGCGGGAGGACCCTCCTACAATGAGCAGTTCTTC
TRBD2	TRBJ2-1	TRBV12-3/TRBV12-4	.	CASRLSGRARYNEQFF	TGTGCCAGCAGGCTTAGCGGGAGGGCGAGGTACAATGAGCAGTTCTTC
.	TRBJ1-2	TRBV29-1	once	CSADRYTF	TGCAGCGCGGACCGCTACACCTTC
TRBD1	TRBJ1-5	TRBV28	.	CASSLQGVANQPQHF	TGTGCCAGCAGTTTACAGGGGGTCGCGAATCAGCCCCAGCATTTT
TRBD2	TRBJ2-3	TRBV15	.	CATSRDTLAGGYGDTQYF	TGTGCCACCAGCAGAGATACCCTAGCGGGAGGATATGGAGATACGCAGTATTTT
.	TRBJ2-7	TRBV19	few	CASSFGYSYEQYF	TGTGCCAGTTCCTTTGGCTACTCCTACGAGCAGTACTTC
.	TRBJ2-1	TRBV20-1	.	CGARDGLITLQYNEQFF	TGCGGTGCTAGAGATGGACTCATCACGTTGCAATACAATGAGCAGTTCTTC
.	TRBJ1-1	TRBV28	.	CASARVNTEAFF	TGTGCCAGCGCCAGGGTGAACACTGAAGCTTTCTTT
.	TRBJ2-1	TRBV30	.	CAWTTGMNEQFF	TGTGCCTGGACCACTGGGATGAATGAGCAGTTCTTC
.	TRBJ2-7	TRBV5-1	.	CASSRLQARTYEQYF	TGCGCCAGCAGCCGTCTTCAGGCCAGGACCTACGAGCAGTACTTC
.	TRBJ2-3	TRBV7-3	.	CASSTGTGTDTQYF	TGTGCCAGCAGCACCGGGACTGGCACAGATACGCAGTATTTT
.	TRBJ2-1	TRBV12-3/TRBV12-4	.	CASSPIMPPGQGRGNEQFF	TGTGCCAGCAGTCCCATTATGCCCCCAGGGCAGGGTCGGGGCAATGAGCAGTTCTTC
.	TRBJ1-1	TRBV6-5	.	CASMGGTEAFF	TGTGCCAGCATGGGTGGCACTGAAGCTTTCTTT
.	TRBJ2-3	TRBV9	.	CASSVGGAVFRTDTQYF	TGTGCCAGCAGCGTAGGGGGGGCGGTATTCCGCACAGATACGCAGTATTTT
TRBD2	TRBJ2-1	TRBV27	.	CASSLTLAGGPGNEQFF	TGTGCCAGCAGTTTAACCCTAGCGGGAGGGCCAGGCAATGAGCAGTTCTTC
.	TRBJ2-2	TRBV24-1	.	CATRMTGGELFF	TGTGCCACCAGGATGACAGGCGGGGAGCTGTTTTTT
TRBD2	TRBJ2-3	TRBV7-6	.	CASSLELAGAWADTQYF	TGTGCCAGCAGCTTAGAACTAGCGGGAGCCTGGGCAGATACGCAGTATTTT
.	TRBJ1-2	TRBV9	.	CASSVGGAGYTF	TGTGCCAGCAGCGTAGGGGGTGCCGGCTACACCTTC
.	TRBJ1-1	TRBV27	once	CASSSRNRPNTEAFF	TGTGCCAGCAGTTCCCGAAATCGCCCGAACACTGAAGCTTTCTTT
.	TRBJ2-5	TRBV20-1	.	CSARGIAQETQYF	TGCAGTGCTAGAGGGATCGCCCAAGAGACCCAGTACTTC
TRBD1	TRBJ1-4	TRBV4-3	.	CASSQGAAGGDEKLFF	TGCGCCAGCAGCCAAGGGGCGGCAGGGGGGGATGAAAAACTGTTTTTT
.	TRBJ2-2	TRBV30	.	CAWRESGVTGELFF	TGTGCCTGGAGAGAATCCGGAGTCACCGGGGAGCTGTTTTTT
.	TRBJ1-2	TRBV5-5	.	CASSFGAGSQLGYGYTF	TGTGCCAGCAGCTTCGGGGCCGGGTCCCAGCTCGGCTATGGCTACACCTTC
TRBD2	TRBJ2-5	TRBV6-5	.	CASRLAGGSQETQYF	TGTGCCAGCAGACTAGCGGGAGGCTCCCAAGAGACCCAGTACTTC
.	TRBJ2-7	TRBV29-1	.	CSVPGTLRGGGYEQYF	TGCAGCGTCCCCGGGACCCTCCGAGGGGGTGGCTACGAGCAGTACTTC
TRBD1	TRBJ1-2	TRBV5-5	once	CASSLIGQGYGYTF	TGTGCCAGCAGCTTAATCGGACAGGGCTATGGCTACACCTTC
TRBD2	TRBJ2-1	TRBV7-9	.	CASSFRREGRLEQFF	TGTGCCAGCAGCTTCCGGCGGGAGGGCCGGTTGGAGCAGTTCTTC
TRBD1	TRBJ1-1	TRBV11-1	.	CASRHQGGNTEAFF	TGTGCCAGCAGACATCAGGGGGGGAACACTGAAGCTTTCTTT
.	TRBJ2-1	TRBV30	.	CASSLGGSMEQFF	TGTGCCAGCTCGTTAGGGGGGTCAATGGAGCAGTTCTTC